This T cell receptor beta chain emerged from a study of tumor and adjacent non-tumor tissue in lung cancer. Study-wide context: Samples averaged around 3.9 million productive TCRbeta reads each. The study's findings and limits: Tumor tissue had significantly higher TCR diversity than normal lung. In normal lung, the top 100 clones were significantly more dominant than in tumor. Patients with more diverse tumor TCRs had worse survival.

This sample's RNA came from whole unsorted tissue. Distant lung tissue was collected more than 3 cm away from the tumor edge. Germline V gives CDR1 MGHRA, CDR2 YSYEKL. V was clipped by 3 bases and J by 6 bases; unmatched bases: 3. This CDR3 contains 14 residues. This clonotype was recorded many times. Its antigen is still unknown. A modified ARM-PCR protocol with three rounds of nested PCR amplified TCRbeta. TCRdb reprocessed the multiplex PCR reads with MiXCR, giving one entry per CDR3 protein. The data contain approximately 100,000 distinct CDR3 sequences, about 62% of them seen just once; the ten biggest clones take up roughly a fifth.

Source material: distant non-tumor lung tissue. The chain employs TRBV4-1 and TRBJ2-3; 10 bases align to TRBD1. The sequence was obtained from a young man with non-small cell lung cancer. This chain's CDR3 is CASSQGQGHDTQYF. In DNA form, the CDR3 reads TGCGCCAGCAGCCAGGGACAGGGGCACGATACGCAGTATTTT.